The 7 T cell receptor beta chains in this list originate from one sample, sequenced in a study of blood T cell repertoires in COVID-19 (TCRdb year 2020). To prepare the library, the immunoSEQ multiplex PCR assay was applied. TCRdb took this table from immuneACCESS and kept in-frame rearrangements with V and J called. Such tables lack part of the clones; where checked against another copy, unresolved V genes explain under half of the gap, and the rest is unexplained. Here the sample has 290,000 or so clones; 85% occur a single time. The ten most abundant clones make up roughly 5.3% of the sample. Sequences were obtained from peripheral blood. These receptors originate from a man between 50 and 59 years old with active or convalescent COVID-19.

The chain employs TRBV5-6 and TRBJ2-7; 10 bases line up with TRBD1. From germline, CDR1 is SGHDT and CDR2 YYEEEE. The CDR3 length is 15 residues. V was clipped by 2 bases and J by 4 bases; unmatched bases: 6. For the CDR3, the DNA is TGTGCCAGCAGCTTCCGGGACAGGGGCCCTTACGAGCAGTACTTC. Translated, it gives CASSFRDRGPYEQYF.

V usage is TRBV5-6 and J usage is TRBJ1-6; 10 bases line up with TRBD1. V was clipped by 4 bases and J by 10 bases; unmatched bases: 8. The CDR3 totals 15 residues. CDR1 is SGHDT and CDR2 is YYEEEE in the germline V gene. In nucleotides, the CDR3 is TGTGCCAGCAGCACCGACAGGGGGCTAGGATCACCCCTCCACTTT. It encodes CASSTDRGLGSPLHF.

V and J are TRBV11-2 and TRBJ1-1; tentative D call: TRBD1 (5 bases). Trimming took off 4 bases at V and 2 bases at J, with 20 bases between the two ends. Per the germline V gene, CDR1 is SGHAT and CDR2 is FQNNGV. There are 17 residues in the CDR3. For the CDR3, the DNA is TGTGCCAGCAGCTGGGGGGGGATAAGGGCCCCCAACACTGAAGCTTTCTTT. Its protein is CASSWGGIRAPNTEAFF. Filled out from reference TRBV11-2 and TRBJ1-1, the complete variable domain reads EAGVAQSPRYKIIEKRQSVAFWCNPISGHATLYWYQQILGQGPKLLIQFQNNGVVDDSQLPKDRFSAERLKGVDSTLKIQPAKLEDSAVYLCASSWGGIRAPNTEAFFGQGTRLTVV.

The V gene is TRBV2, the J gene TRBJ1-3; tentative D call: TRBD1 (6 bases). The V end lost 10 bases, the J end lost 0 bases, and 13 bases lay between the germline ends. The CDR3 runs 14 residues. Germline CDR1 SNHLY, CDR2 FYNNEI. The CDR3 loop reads CATRRDISGNTIYF. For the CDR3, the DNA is TGTGCCACGCGCCGGGACATCTCTGGAAACACCATATATTTT. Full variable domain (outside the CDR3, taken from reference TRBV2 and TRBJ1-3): EPEVTQTPSHQVTQMGQEVILRCVPISNHLYFYWYRQILGQKVEFLVSFYNNEISEKSEIFDDQFSVERPDGSNFTLKIRSTKLEDSAMYFCATRRDISGNTIYFGEGSWLTVV.

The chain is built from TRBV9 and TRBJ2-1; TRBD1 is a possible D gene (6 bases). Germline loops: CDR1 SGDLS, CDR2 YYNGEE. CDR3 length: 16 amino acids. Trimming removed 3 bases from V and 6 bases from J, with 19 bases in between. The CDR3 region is CASSAPGTSTPNEQFF. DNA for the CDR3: TGTGCCAGCAGCGCGCCCGGGACAAGTACTCCCAATGAGCAGTTCTTC. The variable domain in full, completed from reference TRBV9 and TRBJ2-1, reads DSGVTQTPKHLITATGQRVTLRCSPRSGDLSVYWYQQSLDQGLQFLIQYYNGEERAKGNILERFSAQQFPDLHSELNLSSLELGDSALYFCASSAPGTSTPNEQFFGPGTRLTVL.

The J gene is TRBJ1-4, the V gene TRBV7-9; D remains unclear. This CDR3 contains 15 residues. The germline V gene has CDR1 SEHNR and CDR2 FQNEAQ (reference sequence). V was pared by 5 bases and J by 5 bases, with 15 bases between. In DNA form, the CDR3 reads TGTGCCAGCAGCCGAATGACACCCTTAAATGAAAAACTGTTTTTT. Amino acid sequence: CASSRMTPLNEKLFF.

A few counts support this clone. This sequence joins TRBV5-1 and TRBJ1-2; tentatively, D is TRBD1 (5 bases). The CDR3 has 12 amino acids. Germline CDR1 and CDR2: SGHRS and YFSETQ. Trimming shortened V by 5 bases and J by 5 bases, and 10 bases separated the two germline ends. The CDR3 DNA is TGCGCCAGCAGGCAGACAGATTATGGCTACACCTTC. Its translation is CASRQTDYGYTF.